The 13 T cell receptor beta chains below come from one sample, sequenced in a study of OX40 agonist ivuxolimab in advanced cancers. Sequencing used immunoSEQ multiplex PCR; TCRdb keeps in-frame clones, though not all of them. The table shows tens of thousands of clones, with around 90% occurring only once. The sample was CD4+ or CD8+ T cells sorted from blood, taken in a trial of the OX40 agonist ivuxolimab. These TCRs come from an adult with an advanced solid tumor such as melanoma, head and neck, liver or kidney cancer.

The DNA for the CDR3 is TGTGCCAGCAGTTACAGGACAGGGGGAAATGAAAAACTGTTTTTT. Translated: CASSYRTGGNEKLFF. The chain is built from TRBV6-6 and TRBJ1-4; TRBD1 matches at 10 bases. CDR1 is MNHNY and CDR2 is SVGAGI in the germline V gene (reference sequence). After removal of 2 bases from V and 5 bases from J, the junction contained 2 bases not matched to a gene. CDR3 length: 15 residues.

The V call is TRBV2, the J call TRBJ1-1; D call uncertain. Germline CDR1 reads SNHLY; CDR2 reads FYNNEI. The CDR3 covers 13 residues. V was trimmed by 3 bases and J by 2 bases, leaving 7 bases between them. DNA of the CDR3: TGTGCCAGCAGTGAGGACTTAAACACTGAAGCTTTCTTT. This encodes CASSEDLNTEAFF.

The chain has TRBV7-9 and TRBJ2-7; D ambiguous. Between the trimmed V and J ends, which lost 5 bases and 8 bases, there was a span of 4 bases. Germline V CDR1 and CDR2: SEHNR, FQNEAQ (reference sequence). CDR3 length: 9 residues. The CDR3 protein is CASSGQQYF. The DNA for the CDR3 is TGTGCCAGCAGCGGCCAGCAGTACTTC.

The chain has TRBV28 and TRBJ2-3, with D tentatively TRBD1 (6 bases). V dropped 6 bases and J dropped 12 bases, with 22 bases sitting between them. CDR1 MDHEN and CDR2 SYDVKM come from the germline V gene. This CDR3 has 14 amino acids. CDR3 in amino acids: CASRSLTNHREQYF. In nucleotides, the CDR3 is TGTGCCAGCAGATCCCTAACCAATCACAGGGAACAGTATTTT.

This clone was seen only once. The V and J genes are TRBV11-2 and TRBJ2-7; no clear D gene. The CDR3 covers 14 residues. CDR1 and CDR2 (germline): SGHAT, FQNNGV. V was cut by 1 base and J by 4 bases, with 11 bases left in between. CDR3 nucleotide sequence: TGTGCCAGCAGCTTAGGGGTCGGCAGTTACGAGCAGTACTTC. This codes for CASSLGVGSYEQYF.

The gene calls are TRBV10-3 and TRBJ2-7, with TRBD1 matching over 7 bases. Germline CDR1 and CDR2: ENHRY and SYGVKD. V lost 8 bases, J lost 3 bases, and 4 bases stayed unmatched. This CDR3 comprises 12 residues. The CDR3 nucleotides read TGTGCCATCGCCGGGACAGTCTACGAGCAGTACTTC. Translated: CAIAGTVYEQYF.

The V and J genes are TRBV5-1 and TRBJ2-1, with TRBD2 matching 9 bases. This CDR3 comprises 14 residues. CDR1 and CDR2 from the germline V gene are SGHRS and YFSETQ. V dropped 7 bases and J dropped 5; count of bases not matched to a gene: 7. The CDR3 DNA is TGCGCCAGCGGGCCCGGACTAGCGAACAATGAGCAGTTCTTC. This gives the protein CASGPGLANNEQFF.

V is TRBV6-6 and J is TRBJ1-4; possible D gene TRBD1, 5 bases. This CDR3 contains 16 residues. Germline CDR1 MNHNY, CDR2 SVGAGI (reference sequence). V gave up 2 bases and J gave up 8 bases, with 18 bases separating them. The CDR3 nucleotides read TGTGCCAGCAGTTACAGGTCACAGGCTCGCGAGGAAAAACTGTTTTTT. It encodes CASSYRSQAREEKLFF.

The rearrangement uses TRBV14 and TRBJ2-5, with D possibly matching TRBD2 (6 bases). The CDR3 has 14 residues. Germline-derived CDR1 and CDR2 are SGHDN and FVKESK. V was cut by 2 bases and J by 4 bases, with 11 bases left in between. The CDR3 region is CASSQWRDGETQYF. CDR3 coding DNA: TGTGCCAGCAGCCAATGGAGGGATGGAGAGACCCAGTACTTC.

This chain joins TRBV7-9 and TRBJ2-5, with D perhaps matching TRBD2 (6 bases). CDR3 size: 17 residues. Germline V gene sequence: CDR1 SEHNR, CDR2 FQNEAQ (reference sequence). V was clipped by 4 bases and J by 1 base, with 19 bases between them. The CDR3 here is CASSSPPGLTRQETQYF. CDR3 DNA sequence: TGTGCCAGCAGCTCCCCCCCGGGACTGACACGCCAAGAGACCCAGTACTTC.

This chain links TRBV10-2 with TRBJ1-1, with unresolved D. The length of the CDR3 is 15 residues. The V end lost 1 base, the J end lost 3 bases, and 12 bases lay between the germline ends. CDR1 WSHSY and CDR2 SAAADI come from the germline V gene. The CDR3 loop is CASSEFWQTHTEAFF. As DNA, the CDR3 is TGCGCCAGCAGTGAGTTTTGGCAAACTCACACTGAAGCTTTCTTT.

The chain employs TRBV5-8 and TRBJ1-1; D not certain. V lost 4 bases to trimming and J lost 4 bases, with 11 bases between them. The CDR3 loop spans 13 amino acids. Per germline, CDR1 SGHTS and CDR2 YDEGEE. The CDR3 here is CASSAGRITEAFF. CDR3 DNA sequence: TGTGCCAGCAGCGCAGGACGGATCACTGAAGCTTTCTTT. The full variable domain, with the rest looked up from reference TRBV5-8 and TRBJ1-1, is EAGVTQSPTHLIKTRGQQATLRCSPISGHTSVYWYQQALGLGLQFLLWYDEGEERNRGNFPPRFSGRQFPNYSSELNVNALELEDSALYLCASSAGRITEAFFGQGTRLTVV.

This chain uses TRBV5-4 with TRBJ2-1; the match to TRBD2 covers 13 bases. Unmatched junction bases numbered 8, after V lost 5 bases and J lost 9 bases. The germline V gene has CDR1 SGHNT and CDR2 YYREEE (reference sequence). The CDR3 totals 15 residues. CDR3 in amino acids: CASRVLAGGLREQFF. As DNA, the CDR3 is TGTGCCAGCAGGGTACTAGCGGGGGGGCTCCGTGAGCAGTTCTTC.